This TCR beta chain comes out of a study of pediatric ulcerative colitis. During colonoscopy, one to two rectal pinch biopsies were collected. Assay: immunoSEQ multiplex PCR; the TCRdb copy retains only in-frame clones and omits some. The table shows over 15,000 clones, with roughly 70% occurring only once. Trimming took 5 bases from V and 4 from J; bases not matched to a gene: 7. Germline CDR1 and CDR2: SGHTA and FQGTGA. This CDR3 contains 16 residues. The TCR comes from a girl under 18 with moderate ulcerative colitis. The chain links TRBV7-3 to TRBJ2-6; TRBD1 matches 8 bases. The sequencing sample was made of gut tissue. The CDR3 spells CASSPQGADGANVLTF. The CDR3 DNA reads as TGTGCCAGCAGCCCTCAGGGGGCTGACGGGGCCAACGTCCTGACTTTC.